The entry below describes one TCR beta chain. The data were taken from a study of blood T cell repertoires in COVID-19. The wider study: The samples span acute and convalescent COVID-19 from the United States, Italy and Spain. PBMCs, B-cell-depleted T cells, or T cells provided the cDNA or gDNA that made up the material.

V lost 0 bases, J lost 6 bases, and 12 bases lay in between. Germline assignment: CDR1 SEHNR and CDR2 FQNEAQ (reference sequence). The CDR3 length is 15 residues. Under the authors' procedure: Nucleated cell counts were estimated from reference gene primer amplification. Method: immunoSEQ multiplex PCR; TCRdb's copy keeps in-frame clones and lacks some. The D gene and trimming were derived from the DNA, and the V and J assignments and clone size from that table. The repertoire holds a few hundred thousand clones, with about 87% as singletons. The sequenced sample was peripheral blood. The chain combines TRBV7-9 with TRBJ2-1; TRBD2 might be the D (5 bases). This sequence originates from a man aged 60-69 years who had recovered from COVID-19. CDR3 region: CASSLAFPGFNEQFF. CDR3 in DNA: TGTGCCAGCAGCTTAGCCTTCCCGGGGTTCAATGAGCAGTTCTTC.